Below are 3 T cell receptor beta chains sequenced from a single sample in a study of blood T cell repertoires in COVID-19. Using immunoSEQ multiplex PCR, the repertoire was profiled, and TCRdb retains in-frame clones only, with some absent. The repertoire holds 120,000 or so clones, with over 70% as singletons. Sequencing input: peripheral blood. The receptors originated from a woman between 45 and 60 years old with acute or convalescent COVID-19.

The V gene is TRBV7-2, the J gene TRBJ2-1; 12 nucleotides agree with TRBD2. CDR1 and CDR2 from the germline V gene are SGHTA and FQGNSA. The CDR3 consists of 15 residues. Germline trimming cut 5 bases from V and 6 bases from J; bases unmatched to any gene: 5. In DNA, the CDR3 is TGTGCCAGCAGCCAGCGGACTAGCGGGATCAATGAGCAGTTCTTC. It specifies CASSQRTSGINEQFF.

The J gene is TRBJ1-1, the V gene TRBV27; D call uncertain. The length of the CDR3 is 14 residues. Germline V lookup: CDR1 MNHEY, CDR2 SMNVEV (reference sequence). Between the trimmed V and J ends, which lost 10 bases and 4 bases, there was a span of 19 bases. CDR3: CATSREGFGTEAFF. The CDR3 DNA follows: TGTGCCACCAGCCGTGAGGGATTTGGCACTGAAGCTTTCTTT.

This chain joins TRBV13 and TRBJ2-1; D perhaps matches TRBD2 (7 bases). Germline V gene lookup returns CDR1 PRHDT and CDR2 FYEKMQ (reference sequence). V was trimmed by 1 base and J by 8 bases, leaving 15 bases between them. CDR3 size: 15 residues. The CDR3 region is CASSLVRGAFDEQFF. As DNA, the CDR3 is TGTGCCAGCAGCTTAGTCCGGGGGGCCTTTGATGAGCAGTTCTTC.